This T cell receptor beta chain was retrieved from a study of T cells in women clearing cervical HPV infection. The wider study: Donors had HPV16-related CIN3 or worse; 2 had invasive cancer. Case blood was drawn when the lesion was first found; control blood after infection became undetectable.

Regarding this clone: Antigen unknown.

Study-wide points: CIN3+ cases had significantly higher TCR richness than controls; evenness did not differ. Effector/memory and HPV-specific T cells were not isolated, and association timing is unknown.

Clones were read by immunoSEQ multiplex PCR, and TCRdb kept only the in-frame ones, dropping some. Recorded for this sample: about 22,000 clones. The clonotype was recovered from a woman between 18 and 70 years old with a cervical HPV16 infection that either progressed to CIN3+ or cleared (not recorded which). The sequencing input was blood buffy coat.

The part of the CDR3 DNA that was read is TGTGCCAGTTCGGAAGGGACTCGTACTAACAATGAC. The encoded protein is CASSEGTRTNND. The whole CDR3 is CASSEGTRTNNDYTF. This chain links TRBV7-2 with TRBJ1-2; D is possibly TRBD1 (5 bases). The missing CDR3 end, 3 residues past where the read stops, is filled in from the germline J gene. The CDR3 has 15 amino acids. Germline V gene lookup returns CDR1 SGHTA and CDR2 FQGNSA. Combining the CDR3 with reference TRBV7-2 and TRBJ1-2 gives the whole variable domain GAGVSQSPSNKVTEKGKDVELRCDPISGHTALYWYRQSLGQGLEFLIYFQGNSAPDKSGLPSDRFSAERTGGSVSTLTIQRTQQEDSAVYLCASSEGTRTNNDYTFGSGTRLTVV.